Below, one T cell receptor (beta chain) is given with its context. Its specific antigen is unknown. No much larger clone is present one base from it, and per-base qualities are unavailable. The CDR3 covers 17 residues, taking in both the cysteine and the phenylalanine. Here the CDR3 DNA is all that survives: 51 bases in frame from base 1. V drops 0 bases and J drops 1 base, leaving 15 bases in between. CDR1 is given as MGHRA and CDR2 as YSYEKL, both from the germline V gene. The time point tag for this specimen amounts to: about 28 days (+/-7) after the second vaccine dose. AZD1222 recipients with second doses at about 4 weeks or about 12 weeks were pooled, because spike-specific TCR depth and breadth did not differ between schedules. Vaccinee samples came from UK trials COV001 and COV002, including a single-blind randomized controlled phase 2/3 trial of AZD1222 (ChAdOx1 nCoV-19) in healthy adults. Trial participant PBMC samples were collected at day 0 and day 28 after the second dose for TCRbeta chain sequencing.

The sample originates from a study of T cell responses to AZD1222 COVID-19 vaccine (dated by TCRdb to the early 2020s). For context, the study as a whole: TCR sequencing was performed for some 250 trial participants, of whom around 210 were given two doses of AZD1222 and some 26 were given two doses of MenACWY control vaccine. Enrollment into the trials was organized by age into subgroups of 18-55, 56-69 and 70-plus years, and those subgroups contained roughly 160, 29 and 62 TCR-sequenced participants, respectively. The paper's findings and limits, for the study overall: After two AZD1222 doses, both the breadth and the depth of spike-specific TCRs were significantly higher than at day 0 and than in MenACWY recipients. Vaccine-associated CD4 TCRs spanned the whole spike protein, with dominant responses in regions 160-218 and 743-854. Participants were mostly white British, with more females than males. The authors suggested clonal diversity may have been underestimated. Reportedly, almost half of the unique spike-specific TCRs recognized epitopes lying outside the regions that are mutated in the B.1.351 and B.1.1.7 variants. Because no day 14 peak-response samples were available, repertoires were characterized only after the peak T cell response. The 56-69-year group was small, and its depth increase did not reach significance, likely because of low power. Conclusions about previously exposed vaccinees were limited because only 6 or 7 AZD1222 recipients were SARS-CoV-2 seropositive at baseline.

The CDR3 regions of human TCRbeta chains were analyzed by immunosequencing. In the paper's pipeline: TCRs in the repertoires were compared against a reference library of SARS-CoV-2-specific TCRs that had been generated with the MIRA antigen-specificity platform. Breadth was defined as the fraction of unique TCRs that were SARS-CoV-2-associated. Depth was defined as the fraction of total T cells that were SARS-CoV-2-associated. Using the MIRA data, each spike-specific TCR was assigned both to the spike region to which the TCR was reactive and to a CD4 or CD8 class. Log10-transformed breadth and depth values were compared by one-way ANOVA with Sidak's multiple comparisons tests. What TCRdb holds here is the immuneACCESS table cut down to in-frame rearrangements. Part of the clones is not present; checked against another copy, under half of the missing clones reflect an unresolved V gene, and the others are unexplained. V, J and clone size were drawn from that table, and D and trimming were deduced from the DNA. The sample table shows roughly 120,000 clones, and about 90% are seen once. Jointly, the top ten make up around 1.4% of the sample.

The source material was peripheral blood, sampled 28 days after the second AZD1222 dose. The receptor's source is an adult who received the AZD1222 COVID-19 vaccine. The chain uses TRBV4-1 and TRBJ1-2, with no D gene named confidently. The DNA is as follows: TGCGCCAGCAGCCAAGATGAGGTGGCCACTAGTAACTATGGCTACACCTTC. It translates as CASSQDEVATSNYGYTF.